The entry that follows covers one T cell receptor (beta chain) sequence. This sample is part of a study of tumor and adjacent non-tumor tissue in lung cancer. The wider study: The cohort had 12 to 13 adenocarcinoma, a couple of squamous cell and 1 small cell patients.

The V and J ends lost 6 bases and 4 bases, in that order; junction bases with no gene match: 8. CDR3 length: 14 amino acids. CDR1 and CDR2 from the germline V gene are SNHLY and FYNNEI. The template was RNA from unsorted bulk tissue. The library came from three nested PCR rounds adapted from ARM-PCR protocols. One entry per CDR3 protein, called by TCRdb with MiXCR from the multiplex PCR reads. The repertoire includes about 68,000 distinct CDR3 sequences, 60% of them detected once, and 20% to 25% sits in the top ten. Sequencing input: lung tumor tissue. This chain connects TRBV2 to TRBJ1-2, with 7 bases that match TRBD1. The TCR sequence derives from a man aged 50-59 years with non-small cell lung cancer. CDR3 sequence: CASRPRTGSYGYTF. In nucleotides, the CDR3 is TGTGCCAGCAGACCTCGGACAGGTTCCTATGGCTACACCTTC. Variable domain in full (rest from reference TRBV2 and TRBJ1-2): EPEVTQTPSHQVTQMGQEVILRCVPISNHLYFYWYRQILGQKVEFLVSFYNNEISEKSEIFDDQFSVERPDGSNFTLKIRSTKLEDSAMYFCASRPRTGSYGYTFGSGTRLTVV.